This T cell receptor (beta chain) is drawn from a study of HIV-infected patients and healthy controls. Relative to its sample, this clonotype is medium-sized. About 540 ng RNA was reverse transcribed with alpha and beta constant-region primers. Each of the alpha and beta chains got its own library through chain-specific third strand synthesis with indices. From the 5' RACE reads, TCRdb called clonotypes with MiXCR, one entry per CDR3 protein. The profile shows 5,000 to 6,500 distinct CDR3 sequences, over 6.5% of them singletons. No cell fractionation was done, so the repertoire covers all unsorted peripheral blood T cells. The CDR3 sequence is 11 residues long. The V end was cut by 5 bases, the J end by 7 bases, with 9 bases between. The germline V gene has CDR1 SGHRS and CDR2 YFSETQ.

The chain recombines TRBV5-1 with TRBJ2-5; maybe TRBD1 (6 bases). The TCR comes from an adult with HIV infection. The sample was blood, taken before antiretroviral therapy. CDR3 in DNA: TGCGCCAGCAGAGAACAGGGGACCCAGTACTTC. Its translation is CASREQGTQYF.